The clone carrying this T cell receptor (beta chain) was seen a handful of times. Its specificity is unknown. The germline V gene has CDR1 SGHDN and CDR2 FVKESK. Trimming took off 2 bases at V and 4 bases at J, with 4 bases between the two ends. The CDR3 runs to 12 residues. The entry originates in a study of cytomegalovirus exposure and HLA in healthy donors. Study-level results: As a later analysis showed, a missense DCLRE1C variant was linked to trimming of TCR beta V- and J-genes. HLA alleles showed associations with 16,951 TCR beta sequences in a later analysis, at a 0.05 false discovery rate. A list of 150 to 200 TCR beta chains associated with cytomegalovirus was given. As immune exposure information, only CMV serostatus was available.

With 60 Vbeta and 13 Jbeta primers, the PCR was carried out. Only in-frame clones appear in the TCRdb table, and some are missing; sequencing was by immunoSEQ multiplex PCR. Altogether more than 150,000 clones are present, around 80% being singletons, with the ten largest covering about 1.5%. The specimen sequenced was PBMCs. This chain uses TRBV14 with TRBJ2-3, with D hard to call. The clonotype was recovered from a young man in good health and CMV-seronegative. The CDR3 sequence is CASSQLPDTQYF. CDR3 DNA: TGTGCCAGCAGCCAACTTCCAGATACGCAGTATTTT.